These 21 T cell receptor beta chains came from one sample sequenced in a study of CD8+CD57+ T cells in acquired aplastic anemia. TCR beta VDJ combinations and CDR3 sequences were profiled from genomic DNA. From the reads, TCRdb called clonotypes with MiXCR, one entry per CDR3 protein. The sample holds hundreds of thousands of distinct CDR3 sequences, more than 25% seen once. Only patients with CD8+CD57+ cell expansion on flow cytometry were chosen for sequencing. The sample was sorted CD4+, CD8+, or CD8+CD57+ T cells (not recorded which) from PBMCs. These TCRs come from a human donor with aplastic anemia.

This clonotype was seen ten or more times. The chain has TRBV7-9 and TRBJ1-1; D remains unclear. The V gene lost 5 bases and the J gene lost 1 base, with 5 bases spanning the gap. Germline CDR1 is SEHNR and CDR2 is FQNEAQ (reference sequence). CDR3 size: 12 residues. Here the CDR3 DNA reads TGTGCCAGCAGCCAAAAGAACACTGAAGCTTTCTTT. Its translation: CASSQKNTEAFF.

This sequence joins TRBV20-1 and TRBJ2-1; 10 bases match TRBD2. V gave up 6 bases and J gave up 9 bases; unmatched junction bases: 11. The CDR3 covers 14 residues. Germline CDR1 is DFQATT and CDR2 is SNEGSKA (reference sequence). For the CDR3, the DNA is TGCAGTGCACAAGCGGGGGGGTGGAATCCTGAGCAGTTCTTC. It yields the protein CSAQAGGWNPEQFF.

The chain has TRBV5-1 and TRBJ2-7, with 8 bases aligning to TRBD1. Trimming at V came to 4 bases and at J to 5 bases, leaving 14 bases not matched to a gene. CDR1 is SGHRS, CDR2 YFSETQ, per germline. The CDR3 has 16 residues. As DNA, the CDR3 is TGCGCCAGCAGCCTGGCCTTCGGACAGGGTAATCACGAGCAGTACTTC. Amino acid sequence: CASSLAFGQGNHEQYF.

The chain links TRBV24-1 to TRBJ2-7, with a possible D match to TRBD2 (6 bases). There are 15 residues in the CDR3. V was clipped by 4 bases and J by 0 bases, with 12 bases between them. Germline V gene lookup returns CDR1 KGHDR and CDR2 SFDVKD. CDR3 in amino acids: CATSETGGNSYEQYF. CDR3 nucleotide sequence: TGTGCCACCAGTGAAACCGGGGGAAACTCCTACGAGCAGTACTTC.

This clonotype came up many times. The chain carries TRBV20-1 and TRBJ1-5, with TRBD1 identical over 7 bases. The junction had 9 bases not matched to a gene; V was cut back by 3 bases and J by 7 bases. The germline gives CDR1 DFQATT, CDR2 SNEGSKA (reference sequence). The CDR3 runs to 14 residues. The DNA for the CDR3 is TGCAGTGCTAGTCGAGGGGGCGCGGGACAGCCCCAGCATTTT. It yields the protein CSASRGGAGQPQHF.

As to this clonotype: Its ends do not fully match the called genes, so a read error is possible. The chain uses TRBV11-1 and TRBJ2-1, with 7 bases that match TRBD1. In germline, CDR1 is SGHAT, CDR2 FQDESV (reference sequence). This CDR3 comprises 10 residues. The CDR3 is CALGQSDEIF. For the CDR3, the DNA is TGTGCCTTGGGACAGTCCGACGAGATCTTC.

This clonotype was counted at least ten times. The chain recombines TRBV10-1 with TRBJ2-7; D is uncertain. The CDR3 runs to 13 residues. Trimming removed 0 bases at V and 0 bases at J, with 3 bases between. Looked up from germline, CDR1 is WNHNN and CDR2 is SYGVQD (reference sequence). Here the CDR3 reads CASSESPSYEQYF. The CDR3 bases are TGCGCCAGCAGTGAGTCCCCCTCCTACGAGCAGTACTTC.

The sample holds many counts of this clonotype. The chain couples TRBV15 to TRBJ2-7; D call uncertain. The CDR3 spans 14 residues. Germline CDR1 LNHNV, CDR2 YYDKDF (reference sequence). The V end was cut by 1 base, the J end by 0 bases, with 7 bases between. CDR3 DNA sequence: TGTGCCACCAGCAGAGGGGGTGTCTCCTACGAGCAGTACTTC. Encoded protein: CATSRGGVSYEQYF.

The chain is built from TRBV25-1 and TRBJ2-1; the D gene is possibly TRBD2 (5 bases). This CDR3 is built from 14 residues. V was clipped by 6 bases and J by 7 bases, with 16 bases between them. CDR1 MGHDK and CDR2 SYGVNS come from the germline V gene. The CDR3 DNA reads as TGTGCCAGCAGCCAAACCCAACAGCGGAATGAGCAGTTCTTC. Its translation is CASSQTQQRNEQFF.

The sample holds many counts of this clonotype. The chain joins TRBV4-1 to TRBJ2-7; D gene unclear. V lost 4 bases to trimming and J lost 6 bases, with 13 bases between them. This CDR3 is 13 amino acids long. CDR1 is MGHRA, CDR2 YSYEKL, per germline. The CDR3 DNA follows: TGCGCCAGCAGCCGCCCTGGGGTAAGCGAGCAGTACTTC. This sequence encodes CASSRPGVSEQYF.

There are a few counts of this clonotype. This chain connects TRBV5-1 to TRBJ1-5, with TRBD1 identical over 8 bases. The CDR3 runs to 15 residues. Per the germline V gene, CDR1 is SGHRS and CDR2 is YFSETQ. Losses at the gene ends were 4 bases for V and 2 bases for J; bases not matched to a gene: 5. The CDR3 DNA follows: TGCGCCAGCAGCCACGGACAGGGAGGCAATCAGCCCCAGCATTTT. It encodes CASSHGQGGNQPQHF.

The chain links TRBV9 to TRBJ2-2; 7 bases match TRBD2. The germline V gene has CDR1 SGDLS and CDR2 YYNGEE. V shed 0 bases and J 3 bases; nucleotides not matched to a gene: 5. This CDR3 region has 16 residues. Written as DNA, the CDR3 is TGTGCCAGCAGCGTAGGGCCAGCGGGGCACACCGGGGAGCTGTTTTTT. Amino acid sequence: CASSVGPAGHTGELFF.

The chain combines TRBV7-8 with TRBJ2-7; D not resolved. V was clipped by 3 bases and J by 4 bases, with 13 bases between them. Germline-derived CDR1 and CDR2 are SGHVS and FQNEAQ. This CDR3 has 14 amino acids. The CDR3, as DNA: TGTGCCAGCAGCTTGGACGGACCCCGGTACGAGCAGTACTTC. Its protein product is CASSLDGPRYEQYF.

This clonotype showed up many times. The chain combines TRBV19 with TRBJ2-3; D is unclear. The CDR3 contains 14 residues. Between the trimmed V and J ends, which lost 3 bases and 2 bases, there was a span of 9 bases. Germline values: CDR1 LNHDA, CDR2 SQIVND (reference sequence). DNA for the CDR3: TGTGCCAGTAGTATCCGTAGGGACACAGATACGCAGTATTTT. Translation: CASSIRRDTDTQYF. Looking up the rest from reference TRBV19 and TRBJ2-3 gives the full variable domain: DGGITQSPKYLFRKEGQNVTLSCEQNLNHDAMYWYRQDPGQGLRLIYYSQIVNDFQKGDIAEGYSVSREKKESFPLTVTSAQKNPTAFYLCASSIRRDTDTQYFGPGTRLTVL.

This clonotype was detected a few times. CDR3 loop: CASSPPASIPDRAGYGYTF. CDR3 sequence (DNA): TGTGCCAGCAGCCCACCGGCGAGCATTCCGGACAGGGCGGGTTATGGCTACACCTTC. The chain is built from TRBV11-2 and TRBJ1-2, with 8 bases aligning to TRBD1. Germline V CDR1 and CDR2: SGHAT, FQNNGV. V lost 5 bases and J lost 5; bases outside the gene matches: 22. The CDR3 runs to 19 residues. The whole variable domain, remainder taken from reference TRBV11-2 and TRBJ1-2, is EAGVAQSPRYKIIEKRQSVAFWCNPISGHATLYWYQQILGQGPKLLIQFQNNGVVDDSQLPKDRFSAERLKGVDSTLKIQPAKLEDSAVYLCASSPPASIPDRAGYGYTFGSGTRLTVV.

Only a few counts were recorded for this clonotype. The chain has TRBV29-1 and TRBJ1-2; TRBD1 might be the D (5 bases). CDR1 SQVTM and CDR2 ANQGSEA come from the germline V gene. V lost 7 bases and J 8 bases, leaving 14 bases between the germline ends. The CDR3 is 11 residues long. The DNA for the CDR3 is TGCAGCGCCTCCGGGACGAGCGGCTACACCTTC. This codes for CSASGTSGYTF.

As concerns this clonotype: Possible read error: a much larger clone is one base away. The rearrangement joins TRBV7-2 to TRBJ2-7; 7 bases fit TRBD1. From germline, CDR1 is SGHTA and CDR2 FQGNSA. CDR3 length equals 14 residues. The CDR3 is CASSLSQGVREQHF. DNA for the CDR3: TGTGCCAGCAGCTTATCCCAGGGGGTGAGGGAGCAGCACTTC.

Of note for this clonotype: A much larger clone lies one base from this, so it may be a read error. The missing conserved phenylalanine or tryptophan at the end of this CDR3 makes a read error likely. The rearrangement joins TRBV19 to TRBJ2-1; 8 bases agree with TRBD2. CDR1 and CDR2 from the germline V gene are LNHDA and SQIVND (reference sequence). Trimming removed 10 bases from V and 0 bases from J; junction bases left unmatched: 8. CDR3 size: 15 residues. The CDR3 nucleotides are TGTGCCACTCAAATGGGACTAGGCTCCTACAATGAGCAGTTCCTC. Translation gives CATQMGLGSYNEQFL.

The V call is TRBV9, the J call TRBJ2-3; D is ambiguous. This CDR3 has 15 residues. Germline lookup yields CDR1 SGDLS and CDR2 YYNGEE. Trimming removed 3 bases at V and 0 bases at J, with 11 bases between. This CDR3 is CASSAVGASTDTQYF. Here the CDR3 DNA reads TGTGCCAGCAGCGCAGTAGGAGCTAGCACAGATACGCAGTATTTT.

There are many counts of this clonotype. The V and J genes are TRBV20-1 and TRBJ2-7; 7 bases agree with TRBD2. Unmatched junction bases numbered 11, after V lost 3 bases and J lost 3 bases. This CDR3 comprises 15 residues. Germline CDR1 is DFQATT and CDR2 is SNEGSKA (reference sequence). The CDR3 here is CSARSGAIQIYEQYF. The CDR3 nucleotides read TGCAGTGCTAGGAGCGGGGCTATCCAAATCTACGAGCAGTACTTC.

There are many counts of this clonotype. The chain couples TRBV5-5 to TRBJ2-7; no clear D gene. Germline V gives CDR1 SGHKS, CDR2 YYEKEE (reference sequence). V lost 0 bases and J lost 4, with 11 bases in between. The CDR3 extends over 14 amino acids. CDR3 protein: CASSLGGGRYEQYF. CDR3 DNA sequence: TGTGCCAGCAGCTTGGGGGGTGGAAGGTACGAGCAGTACTTC.